This T cell receptor beta chain was sequenced in a study of T cells in Graves' hyperthyroidism and ophthalmopathy. The TCR beta CDR3 regions underwent amplification using RNA transcripts as the source. The HTBI primer set served for first-round RT-PCR of the TCR CDR3. Using its own MiXCR run on the multiplex PCR reads, TCRdb lists one record per CDR3 protein. The table shows hundreds of thousands of distinct CDR3 sequences, with roughly 13% occurring only once. Lactation, pregnancy, other autoimmune disease or uncontrolled infection excluded patients. PBMCs were collected from a roughly 10 ml volume of fresh peripheral blood. With V trimmed by 0 bases and J by 6 bases, 7 bases remained unmatched. The CDR3 loop spans 18 amino acids. CDR1 and CDR2 from the germline V gene are SGHNT and YENEEA. The study's findings and limits: Clonotypes that were expanded in thyroid above 0.001 mostly appeared in blood too.

As to this clonotype: The antigen is undetermined.

The origin of this receptor is a woman under 30 with Graves' hyperthyroidism. Sequenced material: blood. The chain uses TRBV11-3 and TRBJ2-1; 14 bases match TRBD2. CDR3 sequence: CASSLDRLAGGPFNEQFF. The CDR3 bases are TGTGCCAGCAGCTTAGATCGACTAGCGGGGGGGCCTTTCAATGAGCAGTTCTTC.